The rows below give T cell receptor beta chains drawn from one sample of a study of blood T cell repertoires in COVID-19. Some clones are missing from TCRdb's copy, which holds only in-frame ones; the method was immunoSEQ multiplex PCR. The sample carries roughly 99,000 clones, 79% recorded once. Sample: peripheral blood. The receptors come from an elderly woman with active or convalescent COVID-19. The CDR3 runs from the conserved cysteine through the conserved F or W. Each record gives: D gene, clone size, V gene, J gene, CDR3 DNA, CDR3 protein. The D gene is left open where the match is weak. Part of the rows lack a size; the others show once, few, many or a class for expanded clones.

TRBD2,.,TRBV18,TRBJ2-7,TGTGCCAGCTCACTTCACCTAACTAGCGGGAGAATCCACGAGCAGTACTTC,CASSLHLTSGRIHEQYF
.,.,TRBV29-1,TRBJ2-5,TGCAGCGTTTCCGTGGGCCGAGGGGAGACCCAGTACTTC,CSVSVGRGETQYF
TRBD1,.,TRBV19,TRBJ1-1,TGTGCCAGTAGTATTCCGGGACAGTCTGAAGCTTTCTTT,CASSIPGQSEAFF
.,.,TRBV28,TRBJ2-5,TGTGCCAGCAGTTTGTGGAGTGAGGTTGAGACCCAGTACTTC,CASSLWSEVETQYF
.,.,TRBV27,TRBJ1-1,TGTGCCAGCAGTTTACGGGGGGCGCGGACTGAAGCTTTCTTT,CASSLRGARTEAFF
TRBD1,.,TRBV9,TRBJ2-1,TGTGCCAGCAGCGGGACAGGGGGTAACTCCTACAATGAGCAGTTCTTC,CASSGTGGNSYNEQFF
.,.,TRBV28,TRBJ2-5,TGTGCCAGCAGTTTATTTGGCGGAAAAGAGACCCAGTACTTC,CASSLFGGKETQYF
TRBD1,.,TRBV6-5,TRBJ1-2,TGTGCCAGCGTAAAATCGACAGGGGATGGCTACACCTTC,CASVKSTGDGYTF
TRBD1,few,TRBV5-1,TRBJ1-1,TGCGCCAGCAGCTCACAGGGGTGGGACACTGAAGCTTTCTTT,CASSSQGWDTEAFF
TRBD1,.,TRBV6-5,TRBJ1-3,TGTGCCAGCAGAACTACAGGGGGCTCCGGAAACACCATATATTTT,CASRTTGGSGNTIYF
.,once,TRBV3-1/TRBV3-2,TRBJ2-5,TGTGCCAGCAGCCAAGATTGTGGAGGGCCACAAGAGACCCAGTACTTC,CASSQDCGGPQETQYF
TRBD2,.,TRBV2,TRBJ2-1,TGTGCCAGCACCCCCCTAGCGGGCCTCTACAATGAGCAGTTCTTC,CASTPLAGLYNEQFF
TRBD1,.,TRBV7-9,TRBJ2-7,TGTGCCAGCAGCTTGGGGACAGGGGACGAGCAGTACTTC,CASSLGTGDEQYF
.,.,TRBV2,TRBJ2-5,TGTGCCAGCAGTGTGTCAGAAGAGACCCAGTACTTC,CASSVSEETQYF
TRBD1,.,TRBV7-2,TRBJ1-6,TGTGCCAGCAGCCCGACAGGGAGGCCCCTCCACTTT,CASSPTGRPLHF
TRBD1,.,TRBV27,TRBJ1-5,TGTGCCAGCAGTACGGACAGGGGGTTTAATCAGCCCCAGCATTTT,CASSTDRGFNQPQHF
.,once,TRBV5-1,TRBJ2-7,TGCGCCAGCACATCCACAGACTACGAGCAGTACTTC,CASTSTDYEQYF
.,.,TRBV5-1,TRBJ2-2,TGCGCCAGCAGTCTGGAGGGGGCCATAGTGAACACCGGGGAGCTGTTTTTT,CASSLEGAIVNTGELFF
.,.,TRBV30,TRBJ1-6,TGTGCCTGGAGTGGAGGAGGGAACTATAATTCACCCCTCCACTTT,CAWSGGGNYNSPLHF
.,once,TRBV14,TRBJ1-2,TGTGCCAGCAGCCGTATTGGGGCAGGGGCTCTCTATGGCTACACCTTC,CASSRIGAGALYGYTF
TRBD2,.,TRBV11-2,TRBJ2-1,TGTGCCAGCAGCCGGACTAGCGGGAGTTACAATGAGCAGTTCTTC,CASSRTSGSYNEQFF